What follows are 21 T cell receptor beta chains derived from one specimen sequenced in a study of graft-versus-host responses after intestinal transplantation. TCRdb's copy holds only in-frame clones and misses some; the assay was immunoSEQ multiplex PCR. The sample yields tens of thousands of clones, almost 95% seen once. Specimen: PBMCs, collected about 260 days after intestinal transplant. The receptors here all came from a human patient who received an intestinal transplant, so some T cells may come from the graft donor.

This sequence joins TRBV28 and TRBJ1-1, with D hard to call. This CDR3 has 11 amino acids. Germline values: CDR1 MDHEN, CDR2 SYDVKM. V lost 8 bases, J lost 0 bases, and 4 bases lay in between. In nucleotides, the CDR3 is TGTGCCAGCTACTTGAACACTGAAGCTTTCTTT. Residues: CASYLNTEAFF. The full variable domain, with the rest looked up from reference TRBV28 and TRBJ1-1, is DVKVTQSSRYLVKRTGEKVFLECVQDMDHENMFWYRQDPGLGLRLIYFSYDVKMKEKGDIPEGYSVSREKKERFSLILESASTNQTSMYLCASYLNTEAFFGQGTRLTVV.

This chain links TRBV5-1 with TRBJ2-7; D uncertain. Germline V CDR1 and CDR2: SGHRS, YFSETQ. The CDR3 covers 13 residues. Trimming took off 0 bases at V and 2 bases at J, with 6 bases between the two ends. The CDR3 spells CASSLDGTYEQYF. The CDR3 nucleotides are TGCGCCAGCAGCTTGGACGGAACCTACGAGCAGTACTTC.

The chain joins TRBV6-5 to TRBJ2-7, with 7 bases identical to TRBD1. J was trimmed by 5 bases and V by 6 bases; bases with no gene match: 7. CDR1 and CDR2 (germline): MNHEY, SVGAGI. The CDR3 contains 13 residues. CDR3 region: CASSPTGFDEQYF. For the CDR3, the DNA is TGTGCCAGCAGCCCGACAGGGTTCGACGAGCAGTACTTC.

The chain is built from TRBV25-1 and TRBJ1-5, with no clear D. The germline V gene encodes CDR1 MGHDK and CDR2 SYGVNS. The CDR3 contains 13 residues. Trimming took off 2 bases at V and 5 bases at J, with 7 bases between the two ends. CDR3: CASSEGNYQPQHF. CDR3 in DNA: TGTGCCAGCAGTGAAGGGAACTATCAGCCCCAGCATTTT.

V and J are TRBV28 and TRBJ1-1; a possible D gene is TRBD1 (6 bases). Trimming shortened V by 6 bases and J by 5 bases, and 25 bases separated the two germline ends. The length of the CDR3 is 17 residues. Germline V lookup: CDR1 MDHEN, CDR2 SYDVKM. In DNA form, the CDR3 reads TGTGCCAGCAGGCTGATGGTATCTGGGGGGGCGCGGACTGAAGCTTTCTTT. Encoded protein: CASRLMVSGGARTEAFF.

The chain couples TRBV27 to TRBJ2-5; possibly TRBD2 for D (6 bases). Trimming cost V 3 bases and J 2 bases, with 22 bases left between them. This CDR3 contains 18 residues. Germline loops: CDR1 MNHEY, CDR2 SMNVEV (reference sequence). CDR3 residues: CASSFDIPQGGTQETQYF. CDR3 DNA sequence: TGTGCCAGCAGTTTCGATATCCCCCAGGGAGGTACGCAAGAGACCCAGTACTTC.

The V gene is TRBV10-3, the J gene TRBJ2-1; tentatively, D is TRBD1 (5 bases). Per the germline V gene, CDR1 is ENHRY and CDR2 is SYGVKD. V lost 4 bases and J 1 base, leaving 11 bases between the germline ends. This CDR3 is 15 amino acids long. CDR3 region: CAISGHDRSYNEQFF. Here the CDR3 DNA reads TGTGCCATCAGTGGGCATGACAGATCCTACAATGAGCAGTTCTTC.

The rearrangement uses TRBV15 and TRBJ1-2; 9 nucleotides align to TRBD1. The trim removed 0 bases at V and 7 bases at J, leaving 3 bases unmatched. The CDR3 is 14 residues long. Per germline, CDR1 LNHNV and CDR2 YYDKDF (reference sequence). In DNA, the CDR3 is TGTGCCACCAGCAGAGACCCACAGGGGGCTGGCTACACCTTC. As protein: CATSRDPQGAGYTF.

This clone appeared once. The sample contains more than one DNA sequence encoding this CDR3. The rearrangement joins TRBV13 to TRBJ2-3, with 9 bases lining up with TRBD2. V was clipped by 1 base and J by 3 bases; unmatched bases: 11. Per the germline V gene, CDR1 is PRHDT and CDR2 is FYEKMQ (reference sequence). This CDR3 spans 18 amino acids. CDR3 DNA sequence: TGTGCCAGCAGCTTAGACCTTTGGGCGAGCGGGAGGACAGATACGCAGTATTTT. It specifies CASSLDLWASGRTDTQYF.

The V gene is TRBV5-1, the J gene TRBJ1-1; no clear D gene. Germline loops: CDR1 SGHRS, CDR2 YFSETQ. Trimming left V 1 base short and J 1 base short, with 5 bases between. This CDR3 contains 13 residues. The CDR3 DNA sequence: TGCGCCAGCAGCTTGCCTGAGAACACTGAAGCTTTCTTT. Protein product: CASSLPENTEAFF.

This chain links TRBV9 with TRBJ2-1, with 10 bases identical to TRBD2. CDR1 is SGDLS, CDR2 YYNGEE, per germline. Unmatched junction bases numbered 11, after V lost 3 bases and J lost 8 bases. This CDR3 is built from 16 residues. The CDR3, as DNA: TGTGCCAGCAGCGGAACTGGGCTAGCGGGAGTTGATGAGCAGTTCTTC. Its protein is CASSGTGLAGVDEQFF.

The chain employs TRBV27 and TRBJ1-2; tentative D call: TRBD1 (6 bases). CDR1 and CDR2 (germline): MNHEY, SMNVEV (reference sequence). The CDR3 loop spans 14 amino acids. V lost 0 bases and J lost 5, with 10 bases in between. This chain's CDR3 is CASSLSKGTYGYTF. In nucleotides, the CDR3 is TGTGCCAGCAGTTTATCGAAAGGGACATATGGCTACACCTTC.

The DNA of the CDR3 is TGTGCCAGCAGCCCGGCGGGGGGCCTGAACACTGAAGCTTTCTTT. As protein: CASSPAGGLNTEAFF. The V and J genes are TRBV5-6 and TRBJ1-1; D may be TRBD1 (6 bases). The germline V gene has CDR1 SGHDT and CDR2 YYEEEE. This CDR3 spans 15 amino acids. Deletions cut 4 bases from V and 0 bases from J, with 13 bases between.

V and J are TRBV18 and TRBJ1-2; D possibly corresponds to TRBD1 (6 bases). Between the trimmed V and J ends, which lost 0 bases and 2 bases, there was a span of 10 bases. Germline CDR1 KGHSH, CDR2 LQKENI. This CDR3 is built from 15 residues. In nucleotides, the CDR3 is TGTGCCAGCTCACCACCGGGGCAGGGGAACTATGGCTACACCTTC. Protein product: CASSPPGQGNYGYTF.

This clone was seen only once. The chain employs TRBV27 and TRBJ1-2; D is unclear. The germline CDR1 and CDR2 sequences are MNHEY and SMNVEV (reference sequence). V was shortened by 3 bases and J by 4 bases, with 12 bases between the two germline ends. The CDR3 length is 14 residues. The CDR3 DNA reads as TGTGCCAGCAGTTTCCGTGGCCTTAGCTATGGCTACACCTTC. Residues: CASSFRGLSYGYTF.

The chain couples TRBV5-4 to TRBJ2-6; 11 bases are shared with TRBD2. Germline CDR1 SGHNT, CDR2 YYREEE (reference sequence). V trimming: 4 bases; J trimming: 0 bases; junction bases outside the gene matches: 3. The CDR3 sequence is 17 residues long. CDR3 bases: TGTGCCAGCAGCGCTAGCGGGAGGCTCTCTGGGGCCAACGTCCTGACTTTC. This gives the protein CASSASGRLSGANVLTF.

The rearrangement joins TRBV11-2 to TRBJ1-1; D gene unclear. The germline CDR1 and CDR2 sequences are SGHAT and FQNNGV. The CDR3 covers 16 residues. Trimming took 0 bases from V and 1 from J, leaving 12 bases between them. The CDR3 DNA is TGTGCCAGCAGCTTAGATAGCGGGGATGGGAACACTGAAGCTTTCTTT. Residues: CASSLDSGDGNTEAFF.

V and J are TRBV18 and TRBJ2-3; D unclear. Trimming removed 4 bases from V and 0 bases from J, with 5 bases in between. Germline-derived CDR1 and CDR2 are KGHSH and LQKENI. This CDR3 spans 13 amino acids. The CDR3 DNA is TGTGCCAGCTCACTGGTGAGCACAGATACGCAGTATTTT. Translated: CASSLVSTDTQYF.

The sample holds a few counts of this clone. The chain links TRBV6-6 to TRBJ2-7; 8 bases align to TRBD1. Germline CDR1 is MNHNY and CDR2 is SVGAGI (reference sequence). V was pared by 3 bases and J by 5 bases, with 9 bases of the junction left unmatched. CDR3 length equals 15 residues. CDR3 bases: TGTGCCAGCAGTTATCCTCAGGGGGCAAGCGACGAGCAGTACTTC. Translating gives CASSYPQGASDEQYF.

CDR3 sequence (DNA): TGTGCCAGCAGCGTGGCCGGGGACCTCTACAATGAGCAGTTCTTC. Residues: CASSVAGDLYNEQFF. The chain couples TRBV27 to TRBJ2-1, with D perhaps assigned TRBD1 or TRBD2 (5 bases each). The V gene lost 6 bases and the J gene lost 3 bases, with 15 bases spanning the gap. The CDR3 covers 15 residues. Germline lookup yields CDR1 MNHEY and CDR2 SMNVEV (reference sequence).

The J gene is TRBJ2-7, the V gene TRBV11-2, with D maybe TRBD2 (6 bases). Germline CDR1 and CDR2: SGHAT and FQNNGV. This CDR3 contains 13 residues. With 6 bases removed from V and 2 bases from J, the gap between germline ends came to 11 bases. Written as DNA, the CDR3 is TGTGCCAGCAGTACGGGACTCCCCTACGAGCAGTACTTC. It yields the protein CASSTGLPYEQYF. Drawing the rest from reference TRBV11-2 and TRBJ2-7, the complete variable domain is EAGVAQSPRYKIIEKRQSVAFWCNPISGHATLYWYQQILGQGPKLLIQFQNNGVVDDSQLPKDRFSAERLKGVDSTLKIQPAKLEDSAVYLCASSTGLPYEQYFGPGTRLTVT.